Each of the 22 T cell receptor beta chains below was sequenced from the same sample in a study of blood T cell repertoires in COVID-19. The data were produced by immunoSEQ multiplex PCR, yet TCRdb's version contains in-frame clones alone and is incomplete. The sample includes a few hundred thousand clones, around 90% of them seen just once. Material: peripheral blood. The receptors here all came from a man aged 35-49 years with acute or convalescent COVID-19.

The chain is built from TRBV12-3 or TRBV12-4 and TRBJ1-1; D remains unclear. V lost 5 bases and J 7 bases, leaving 11 bases between the germline ends. The CDR3 is 12 amino acids. The CDR3 loop reads CASSPGWFEAFF. The CDR3 DNA reads TGTGCCAGCAGTCCGGGATGGTTTGAAGCTTTCTTT.

This clone was seen more than once but under ten times. This rearrangement joins TRBV7-3 to TRBJ2-5; D may be TRBD2 (6 bases). The CDR3 totals 14 residues. Germline V lookup: CDR1 SGHTA, CDR2 FQGTGA. V lost 5 bases and J lost 2, with 12 bases in between. The CDR3 DNA reads TGTGCCAGCAGCCCGGGGACTTCTCAAGAGACCCAGTACTTC. This encodes CASSPGTSQETQYF.

The chain combines TRBV9 with TRBJ2-3; TRBD2 matches at 9 bases. The germline CDR1 and CDR2 sequences are SGDLS and YYNGEE. CDR3 length equals 17 residues. V was clipped by 0 bases and J by 0 bases; unmatched bases: 5. The CDR3 here is CASSVGALAGSTDTQYF. Written as DNA, the CDR3 is TGTGCCAGCAGCGTAGGAGCTCTAGCGGGAAGCACAGATACGCAGTATTTT.

This clone is a singleton in its sample. V usage is TRBV4-2 and J usage is TRBJ1-5; D gene uncertain. Trimming removed 0 bases at V and 5 bases at J, with 11 bases between. The CDR3 runs 15 residues. The germline gives CDR1 LGHNA, CDR2 YNFKEQ. The CDR3 loop reads CASSQDQRRDQPQHF. The CDR3, as DNA: TGTGCCAGCAGCCAAGATCAGAGGAGGGATCAGCCCCAGCATTTT.

The gene calls are TRBV19 and TRBJ2-3, with 8 bases aligning to TRBD2. The CDR3 contains 16 residues. Germline CDR1 is LNHDA and CDR2 is SQIVND (reference sequence). Trimming at V came to 8 bases and at J to 0 bases, leaving 10 bases not matched to a gene. The CDR3 region has the DNA TGTGCCAGTCACAAACTAGCGGACCCTAGCACAGATACGCAGTATTTT. It yields the protein CASHKLADPSTDTQYF.

The chain couples TRBV15 to TRBJ1-3; 7 bases map to TRBD1. The CDR3 spans 16 residues. Trimming took 3 bases from V and 7 from J; bases not matched to a gene: 12. Germline V lookup: CDR1 LNHNV, CDR2 YYDKDF (reference sequence). This CDR3 is CATSRETGSMGNTIYF. The CDR3 coding sequence is TGTGCCACCAGCAGGGAGACAGGGTCTATGGGTAACACCATATATTTT.

As to this clone: Within the sample, other DNA sequences also encode this same CDR3. The chain employs TRBV7-9 and TRBJ1-2; no reliable D call. Germline V gives CDR1 SEHNR, CDR2 FQNEAQ (reference sequence). The ends were cut back, 1 base at V and 4 bases at J, with 4 bases in the middle. The CDR3 length is 12 residues. The CDR3 sequence: CASSLDSYGYTF. DNA of the CDR3: TGTGCCAGCAGCTTAGACAGCTATGGCTACACCTTC. Complete variable domain (other parts from reference TRBV7-9 and TRBJ1-2): DTGVSQNPRHKITKRGQNVTFRCDPISEHNRLYWYRQTLGQGPEFLTYFQNEAQLEKSRLLSDRFSAERPKGSFSTLEIQRTEQGDSAMYLCASSLDSYGYTFGSGTRLTVV.

The gene calls are TRBV6-1 and TRBJ1-1, with D tentatively TRBD1 (6 bases). This CDR3 has 14 amino acids. The V gene lost 1 base and the J gene lost 4 bases, with 10 bases spanning the gap. Germline CDR1 and CDR2: MNHNS and SASEGT. CDR3 bases: TGTGCCAGCAGTGAAGTTCAGGGGAGCACTGAAGCTTTCTTT. Translating gives CASSEVQGSTEAFF.

The chain links TRBV19 to TRBJ1-5; TRBD1 aligns across 9 bases. The CDR3 consists of 17 residues. The germline V gene encodes CDR1 LNHDA and CDR2 SQIVND (reference sequence). Trimming cost V 6 bases and J 5 bases; bases outside gene matches: 14. The CDR3: CASRNYPGQGFDQPQHF. In nucleotides, the CDR3 is TGTGCCAGTAGAAACTATCCGGGACAGGGTTTCGATCAGCCCCAGCATTTT.

The chain has TRBV20-1 and TRBJ1-3; D gene unclear. Trimming left V 3 bases short and J 3 bases short, with 6 bases between. Germline V CDR1 and CDR2: DFQATT, SNEGSKA (reference sequence). The CDR3 runs 12 residues. CDR3 sequence (DNA): TGCAGTGCTAGTGCAGATGGAAACACCATATATTTT. It encodes CSASADGNTIYF.

The chain links TRBV25-1 to TRBJ2-6, with D possibly being TRBD2 (6 bases). V dropped 5 bases and J dropped 0 bases, with 14 bases sitting between them. CDR1 and CDR2 (germline): MGHDK, SYGVNS. This CDR3 is built from 17 residues. CDR3 loop: CASSRTRETSGANVLTF. CDR3 bases: TGTGCCAGCAGTCGAACGCGGGAAACCTCTGGGGCCAACGTCCTGACTTTC.

The V and J genes are TRBV28 and TRBJ2-5; maybe TRBD1 (6 bases). Germline V gene data show CDR1 as MDHEN and CDR2 as SYDVKM. V was pared by 8 bases and J by 4 bases, with 17 bases between. The CDR3 is 14 amino acids. CDR3 bases: TGTGCCAGCGGTACAGGGACCTTGAGAGAGACCCAGTACTTC. Translation gives CASGTGTLRETQYF.

The chain links TRBV2 to TRBJ2-1; a possible D gene is TRBD2 (6 bases). This CDR3 has 14 amino acids. Trimming removed 10 bases at V and 5 bases at J, with 18 bases between. Per the germline V gene, CDR1 is SNHLY and CDR2 is FYNNEI. CDR3 in amino acids: CATSGGIIHNEQFF. Written as DNA, the CDR3 is TGTGCCACCTCTGGCGGGATTATCCACAATGAGCAGTTCTTC. Filled out from reference TRBV2 and TRBJ2-1, the complete variable domain reads EPEVTQTPSHQVTQMGQEVILRCVPISNHLYFYWYRQILGQKVEFLVSFYNNEISEKSEIFDDQFSVERPDGSNFTLKIRSTKLEDSAMYFCATSGGIIHNEQFFGPGTRLTVL.

V gene TRBV20-1 combines with J gene TRBJ2-1, with D tentatively TRBD2 (5 bases). V dropped 3 bases and J dropped 6 bases, with 9 bases sitting between them. Germline V gene lookup returns CDR1 DFQATT and CDR2 SNEGSKA (reference sequence). The CDR3 has 12 residues. The CDR3 nucleotides read TGCAGTGCTAGTACTAGAATCAATGAGCAGTTCTTC. Translation: CSASTRINEQFF.

This chain uses TRBV27 with TRBJ2-3; 13 nucleotides align to TRBD2. V shed 2 bases, J shed 0 bases, and the junction held 14 bases outside the gene matches. The germline V gene encodes CDR1 MNHEY and CDR2 SMNVEV (reference sequence). CDR3 size: 21 residues. In nucleotides, the CDR3 is TGTGCCAGCAGTTTAAGCAGGGTGCGACTAGCGGGAGGCCCCAGCACAGATACGCAGTATTTT. Encoded protein: CASSLSRVRLAGGPSTDTQYF.

The chain recombines TRBV11-2 with TRBJ1-2; D unresolved. CDR3 length: 15 amino acids. With 1 base removed from V and 5 bases from J, the gap between germline ends came to 14 bases. Per germline, CDR1 SGHAT and CDR2 FQNNGV. The CDR3 spells CASSLGGRPEYGYTF. CDR3 DNA sequence: TGTGCCAGCAGCTTAGGTGGGAGACCCGAATATGGCTACACCTTC.

The gene calls are TRBV27 and TRBJ2-7; unclear D gene. This CDR3 has 13 residues. Germline V gene sequence: CDR1 MNHEY, CDR2 SMNVEV (reference sequence). V was pared by 2 bases and J by 7 bases, with 12 bases between. The CDR3 coding sequence is TGTGCCAGCAGTTTAGTAGTTGCTCGGGAGCAGTACTTC. Encoded protein: CASSLVVAREQYF.

The V call is TRBV11-3, the J call TRBJ1-4; no reliable D call. This CDR3 has 13 amino acids. Germline-derived CDR1 and CDR2 are SGHNT and YENEEA. In nucleotides, the CDR3 is TGTACCCGCCTACCTGCAACTAATGAAAAACTGTTTTTT. Protein product: CTRLPATNEKLFF. Supplemented by reference TRBV11-3 and TRBJ1-4, the full variable domain reads EAGVVQSPRYKIIEKKQPVAFWCNPISGHNTLYWYLQNLGQGPELLIRYENEEAVDDSQLPKDRFSAERLKGVDSTLKIQPAELGDSAVYLCTRLPATNEKLFFGSGTQLSVL.

The chain is built from TRBV5-1 and TRBJ1-1; the match to TRBD1 covers 7 bases. Looked up from germline, CDR1 is SGHRS and CDR2 is YFSETQ. CDR3 size: 14 residues. V shed 7 bases and J 4 bases; nucleotides not matched to a gene: 10. CDR3 DNA sequence: TGCGCCAGCGGGGTAAGACAGGGAAGCACTGAAGCTTTCTTT. Translating it yields CASGVRQGSTEAFF.

V gene TRBV6-1 combines with J gene TRBJ2-3; 10 bases are shared with TRBD2. The CDR3 has 17 residues. V dropped 4 bases and J dropped 1; count of bases not matched to a gene: 8. Germline-derived CDR1 and CDR2 are MNHNS and SASEGT. CDR3 amino acids: CASSGLAGASRTDTQYF. The DNA for the CDR3 is TGTGCCAGCAGTGGTCTAGCGGGAGCCTCTCGCACAGATACGCAGTATTTT.

The chain uses TRBV6-6 and TRBJ1-1; the match to TRBD1 covers 8 bases. With 5 bases clipped from V and 3 bases from J, the junction kept 5 bases outside the gene matches. Germline-derived CDR1 and CDR2 are MNHNY and SVGAGI (reference sequence). The CDR3 runs 14 residues. CDR3 nucleotides: TGTGCCAGCAGTAACAGGGGGGCGGACACTGAAGCTTTCTTT. Its protein is CASSNRGADTEAFF.

The genes are TRBV10-3 and TRBJ2-1; 10 bases are shared with TRBD1. The CDR3 spans 16 residues. CDR1 is ENHRY, CDR2 SYGVKD, per germline. The V segment lost 3 bases and the J segment 7 bases; nucleotides outside the gene matches: 9. This CDR3 reads CAISDFDRGHANEQFF. The CDR3 nucleotides are TGTGCCATCAGTGATTTTGACAGGGGGCATGCGAATGAGCAGTTCTTC.